Listed below are T cell receptor beta chains from one sample, sequenced in a study of shared clonotypes between healthy human individuals. Data came from immunoSEQ multiplex PCR; TCRdb stores just in-frame clones and leaves some out. The sample includes 2 million to 2.5 million clones, approximately 94% of them seen just once. The specimen sequenced was naive CD4+ T cells from PBMCs. The receptors were gathered from a man aged 18 to 29 in good health. Some clones in this sample may be carry-over from other donors' samples. The CDR3 runs from the conserved cysteine through the conserved F or W. D genes are given only for firm matches. Expanded clones are given a class, and other clones once, few, many or no size at all.

cdr3_aa: CASSPGQGSYSGNTIYF
cdr3_nt: TGTGCCAGTAGCCCGGGACAGGGCTCTTACTCTGGAAACACCATATATTTT
clone_size: -
j_call: TRBJ1-3
cdr3_length: 17
d_call: TRBD1
v_call: TRBV19

cdr3_aa: CATKTGTQYNEQFF
cdr3_nt: TGTGCCACAAAAACCGGGACCCAGTACAATGAGCAGTTCTTC
clone_size: -
j_call: TRBJ2-1
cdr3_length: 14
d_call: -
v_call: TRBV10-3

cdr3_aa: CASIETSGAYNEQFF
cdr3_nt: TGTGCCAGTATCGAGACTAGCGGCGCCTACAATGAGCAGTTCTTC
clone_size: -
j_call: TRBJ2-1
cdr3_length: 15
d_call: TRBD2
v_call: TRBV19

cdr3_aa: CSIEPGGGGDTQYF
cdr3_nt: TGCAGCATCGAACCCGGAGGGGGAGGAGATACGCAGTATTTT
clone_size: -
j_call: TRBJ2-3
cdr3_length: 14
d_call: -
v_call: TRBV29-1

cdr3_aa: CASSPEAGGTYEQYF
cdr3_nt: TGTGCCAGCTCACCAGAAGCGGGAGGAACCTACGAGCAGTACTTC
clone_size: -
j_call: TRBJ2-7
cdr3_length: 15
d_call: TRBD2
v_call: TRBV18

cdr3_aa: CASSPRSGVVPEFF
cdr3_nt: TGTGCCAGCAGCCCCCGGAGCGGGGTCGTCCCCGAGTTCTTC
clone_size: -
j_call: TRBJ2-1
cdr3_length: 14
d_call: TRBD2
v_call: TRBV7-3

cdr3_aa: CASSEGIEAFF
cdr3_nt: TGTGCCAGCAGCGAAGGTATAGAAGCTTTCTTT
clone_size: -
j_call: TRBJ1-1
cdr3_length: 11
d_call: -
v_call: TRBV7-2

cdr3_aa: CASIRQGAVGELFF
cdr3_nt: TGTGCCAGCATTCGGCAGGGGGCGGTCGGGGAGCTGTTTTTT
clone_size: once
j_call: TRBJ2-2
cdr3_length: 14
d_call: TRBD1
v_call: TRBV6-1

cdr3_aa: CSGRSNERLFF
cdr3_nt: TGCAGCGGCAGGTCTAATGAAAGACTGTTTTTT
clone_size: -
j_call: TRBJ1-4
cdr3_length: 11
d_call: -
v_call: TRBV29-1

cdr3_aa: CASSSTSRGMNTEAFF
cdr3_nt: TGTGCCAGCAGTTCGACTAGCAGGGGGATGAACACTGAAGCTTTCTTT
clone_size: -
j_call: TRBJ1-1
cdr3_length: 16
d_call: TRBD1
v_call: TRBV6-5

cdr3_aa: CASSSLPGTGETEAFF
cdr3_nt: TGCGCCAGCAGCTCCCTTCCCGGGACAGGAGAAACTGAAGCTTTCTTT
clone_size: -
j_call: TRBJ1-1
cdr3_length: 16
d_call: TRBD1
v_call: TRBV5-1

cdr3_aa: CASRTTWSGRAYEQYF
cdr3_nt: TGTGCCAGCAGGACTACATGGAGCGGGAGGGCCTACGAGCAGTACTTC
clone_size: once
j_call: TRBJ2-7
cdr3_length: 16
d_call: TRBD2
v_call: TRBV11-2

cdr3_aa: CASSMSGGEKLFF
cdr3_nt: TGTGCCAGTAGTATGTCCGGCGGGGAAAAACTGTTTTTT
clone_size: once
j_call: TRBJ1-4
cdr3_length: 13
d_call: -
v_call: TRBV19

cdr3_aa: CASSLVNGEDEQFF
cdr3_nt: TGTGCCAGCAGCTTAGTTAACGGGGAGGATGAGCAGTTCTTC
clone_size: -
j_call: TRBJ2-1
cdr3_length: 14
d_call: -
v_call: TRBV7-9

cdr3_aa: CASSLLAGVSINEQFF
cdr3_nt: TGCGCCAGCAGCTTGCTAGCGGGAGTAAGCATCAATGAGCAGTTCTTC
clone_size: -
j_call: TRBJ2-1
cdr3_length: 16
d_call: TRBD2
v_call: TRBV5-1

cdr3_aa: CASSLQGAGNTEAFF
cdr3_nt: TGTGCCAGCAGTCTACAGGGGGCCGGGAACACTGAAGCTTTCTTT
clone_size: -
j_call: TRBJ1-1
cdr3_length: 15
d_call: TRBD1
v_call: TRBV27

cdr3_aa: CASRGQERSGANVLTF
cdr3_nt: TGTGCCAGCCGCGGACAGGAAAGGTCTGGGGCCAACGTCCTGACTTTC
clone_size: -
j_call: TRBJ2-6
cdr3_length: 16
d_call: TRBD1
v_call: TRBV6-6

cdr3_aa: CASNRGTGGEAFF
cdr3_nt: TGTGCCAGCAACAGAGGGACAGGGGGCGAAGCTTTCTTT
clone_size: -
j_call: TRBJ1-1
cdr3_length: 13
d_call: TRBD1
v_call: TRBV9

cdr3_aa: CASSYGTSGRAQFYEQYF
cdr3_nt: TGCGCCAGCAGCTATGGGACTAGCGGGAGGGCCCAATTTTACGAGCAGTACTTC
clone_size: -
j_call: TRBJ2-7
cdr3_length: 18
d_call: TRBD2
v_call: TRBV5-1

cdr3_aa: CASSPIGTGRGYNINEQFF
cdr3_nt: TGTGCCAGCAGCCCGATTGGGACAGGGAGAGGCTACAACATTAATGAGCAGTTCTTC
clone_size: -
j_call: TRBJ2-1
cdr3_length: 19
d_call: TRBD1
v_call: TRBV7-3

cdr3_aa: CATSRDTSERETQYF
cdr3_nt: TGTGCCACCAGCAGAGATACTAGCGAGCGGGAGACCCAGTACTTC
clone_size: -
j_call: TRBJ2-5
cdr3_length: 15
d_call: TRBD2
v_call: TRBV15

cdr3_aa: CASSVGPGKGEETQYF
cdr3_nt: TGTGCCAGCAGCGTAGGCCCCGGAAAGGGTGAAGAGACCCAGTACTTC
clone_size: -
j_call: TRBJ2-5
cdr3_length: 16
d_call: -
v_call: TRBV9

cdr3_aa: CASSQSSITDTQYF
cdr3_nt: TGTGCCAGCAGCCAATCCTCAATCACAGATACGCAGTATTTT
clone_size: once
j_call: TRBJ2-3
cdr3_length: 14
d_call: -
v_call: TRBV14

cdr3_aa: CASSLGTGGGEQYF
cdr3_nt: TGCGCCAGCAGCTTGGGGACAGGCGGAGGCGAGCAGTACTTC
clone_size: -
j_call: TRBJ2-7
cdr3_length: 14
d_call: TRBD1
v_call: TRBV5-1

cdr3_aa: CASTTGSTDTQYF
cdr3_nt: TGTGCCAGCACTACCGGGTCCACAGATACGCAGTATTTT
clone_size: -
j_call: TRBJ2-3
cdr3_length: 13
d_call: -
v_call: TRBV28

cdr3_aa: CASSLGGAGNTGELFF
cdr3_nt: TGTGCCAGCAGCTTAGGAGGGGCAGGAAACACCGGGGAGCTGTTTTTT
clone_size: -
j_call: TRBJ2-2
cdr3_length: 16
d_call: -
v_call: TRBV7-2

cdr3_aa: CASSPPPGLTLGTIYF
cdr3_nt: TGTGCCAGCTCACCCCCCCCAGGTTTAACCCTGGGAACCATATATTTT
clone_size: -
j_call: TRBJ1-3
cdr3_length: 16
d_call: -
v_call: TRBV18